This TCR beta chain was obtained from a study of T cell responses to AZD1222 COVID-19 vaccine. Study-wide points: Repertoires were obtained only post-peak T cell response.

With 6 bases removed from V and 8 bases from J, the gap between germline ends came to 25 bases. The length of the CDR3 is 16 residues. The germline CDR1 and CDR2 sequences are KGHSH and LQKENI. Details on this clone: No antigen is known for it.

The protocol was immunoSEQ multiplex PCR, while the TCRdb copy is restricted to in-frame clones and leaves out a portion. Altogether fewer than 200,000 clones are present, over 85% being singletons, with the ten largest covering 3.6%. Source: peripheral blood, taken 28 days after the second dose of the MenACWY control vaccine. This chain links TRBV18 with TRBJ1-2, with unresolved D. The sequence was obtained from an adult who received the MenACWY meningococcal vaccine as a control. CDR3 loop: CASSLGGTGMGKGYTF. In DNA form, the CDR3 reads TGTGCCAGCTCTCTTGGTGGCACCGGGATGGGGAAGGGCTACACCTTC.